This T cell receptor (beta chain) was profiled in a study of response to subunit inactivated influenza vaccine. Study-wide results and caveats: Every seasonal influenza vaccination brings in few new T cells, the authors suggested.

To note about this clonotype: Its antigen remains unidentified.

CDR3 length equals 14 residues. Germline loops: CDR1 SQVTM, CDR2 ANQGSEA. V gave up 2 bases and J gave up 3 bases, with 14 bases separating them. TCRdb re-called the RT-PCR reads with MiXCR, one entry per CDR3 protein. Found here are about 580,000 distinct CDR3 sequences, approximately 15% of them singletons; the top ten hold roughly 10%. The chain links TRBV29-1 to TRBJ2-7; D is uncertain. The sequenced sample was PBMCs from blood, obtained 12 days after vaccination. The source is a man aged 45-65 years who received an inactivated influenza vaccine. The CDR3 here is CSVEPLEQDYEQYF. CDR3 nucleotide sequence: TGCAGCGTTGAACCCCTGGAGCAGGACTACGAGCAGTACTTC.